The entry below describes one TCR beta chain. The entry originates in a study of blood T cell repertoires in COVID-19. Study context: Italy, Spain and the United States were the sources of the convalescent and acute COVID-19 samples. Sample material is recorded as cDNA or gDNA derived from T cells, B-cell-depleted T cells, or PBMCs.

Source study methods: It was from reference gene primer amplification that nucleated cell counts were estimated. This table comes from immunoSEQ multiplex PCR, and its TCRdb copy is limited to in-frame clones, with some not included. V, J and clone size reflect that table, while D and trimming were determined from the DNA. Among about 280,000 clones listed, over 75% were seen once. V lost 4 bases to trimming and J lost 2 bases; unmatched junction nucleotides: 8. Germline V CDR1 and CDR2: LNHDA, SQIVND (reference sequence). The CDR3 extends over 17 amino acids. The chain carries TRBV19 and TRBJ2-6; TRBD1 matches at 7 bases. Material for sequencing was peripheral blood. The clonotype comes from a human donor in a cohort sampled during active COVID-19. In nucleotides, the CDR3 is TGTGCCAGTAGTAGACAGCCTACAGGGGCTGGGGCCAACGTCCTGACTTTC. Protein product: CASSRQPTGAGANVLTF.